This T cell receptor beta chain was recovered during a study of OX40 agonist ivuxolimab in advanced cancers. Study as a whole: Prior therapy, whether anti-PD-1, anti-PD-L1 or anti-CTLA-4, was allowed, and approximately 40% had some. The study reported partial responses in three patients: one hepatocellular carcinoma, two cutaneous melanoma.

The CDR3 sequence is 14 residues long. Germline loops: CDR1 MNHNY, CDR2 SVGAGI (reference sequence). Unmatched junction bases numbered 3, after V lost 6 bases and J lost 1 base. Sequencing was performed with immunoSEQ multiplex PCR; in TCRdb, only in-frame clones are kept and a portion is missing. Among 80,000 or so clones listed, 90% were seen once. The rearrangement uses TRBV6-6 and TRBJ1-1, with TRBD1 matching 9 bases. The source is an adult with an advanced solid tumor such as melanoma, head and neck, liver or kidney cancer. The starting material was CD4+ or CD8+ T cells sorted from blood, obtained in a trial of the OX40 agonist ivuxolimab. Written as DNA, the CDR3 is TGTGCCAGCAGCCTGACAGGGGGGAACACTGAAGCTTTCTTT. It is translated as CASSLTGGNTEAFF.